These 3 T cell receptor beta chains share one sample of origin, sequenced in a study of T cells after yellow fever vaccination. Via MiXCR, TCRdb re-called the 5' RACE reads, giving one row per CDR3 protein. The data hold some 160,000 distinct CDR3 sequences, with approximately 9.9% observed a single time. This specimen consisted of CD8+ T cells sorted from PBMCs, obtained 45 days after the yellow fever booster vaccination. These receptors were obtained from a man aged 18 to 30 who received the YFV17D yellow fever vaccine.

This clonotype was picked up many times. The V gene is TRBV5-1, the J gene TRBJ2-1, with 10 bases fitting TRBD1. Germline CDR1 and CDR2: SGHRS and YFSETQ. V lost 4 bases, J lost 8 bases, and 6 bases stayed unmatched. The CDR3 sequence is 14 residues long. The CDR3 here is CASSLGQGVYEQFF. For the CDR3, the DNA is TGCGCCAGCAGCCTCGGACAGGGGGTATATGAGCAGTTCTTC.

This clonotype was picked up a small number of times. The chain uses TRBV5-1 and TRBJ1-1; TRBD1 matches 7 bases. CDR3 size: 16 residues. J gave up 2 bases and V 1 base, and 8 bases lay outside the gene matches. Germline CDR1 SGHRS, CDR2 YFSETQ. CDR3 amino acids: CASSLPLTGPNTEAFF. In DNA form, the CDR3 reads TGCGCCAGCAGCTTGCCCCTGACAGGGCCAAACACTGAAGCTTTCTTT.

This clonotype was counted only a few times. The rearrangement links TRBV29-1 to TRBJ2-3; possibly TRBD1 or TRBD2 for D (6 bases each). Germline V gene sequence: CDR1 SQVTM, CDR2 ANQGSEA. CDR3 length: 13 residues. V lost 2 bases and J 10 bases, leaving 16 bases between the germline ends. The CDR3 region is CSVERGTPTAQYF. As DNA, the CDR3 is TGCAGCGTTGAAAGGGGGACTCCAACAGCGCAGTATTTT.